Listed below are T cell receptor beta chains from one sample, sequenced in a study of PD-1 blockade in classical Hodgkin lymphoma. TCRdb keeps only in-frame clones here, not all; method: immunoSEQ multiplex PCR. The sample holds 6,000 or so clones, approximately 77% seen once. Sequencing was performed on peripheral blood mononuclear cells (PBMCs), taken at baseline. These receptors were taken from a human donor with classical Hodgkin lymphoma. Each CDR3 is given with its conserved first and last residue. D genes are given only for firm matches. Part of the rows lack a size; the others show once, few, many or a class for expanded clones.

J gene: TRBJ2-7
D gene: TRBD1
clone size: .
V gene: TRBV4-2
CDR3 DNA: TGTGCCAGCAGCGGACACAGGGGTTTGGGTTCCTACGAGCAGTACTTC
CDR3 protein: CASSGHRGLGSYEQYF

J gene: TRBJ2-6
D gene: .
clone size: medium-sized
V gene: TRBV2
CDR3 DNA: TGTGCCAGCAGTGAAGCAGGGCGATCCTCTGGGGCCAACGTCCTGACTTTC
CDR3 protein: CASSEAGRSSGANVLTF

J gene: TRBJ1-2
D gene: .
clone size: .
V gene: TRBV28
CDR3 DNA: TGTGCCAGCACTGGGGGGGCCAGGAAAGGAGGCTACACCTTC
CDR3 protein: CASTGGARKGGYTF

J gene: TRBJ2-2
D gene: .
clone size: .
V gene: TRBV14
CDR3 DNA: TGTGCCAGCAGCCAAACAACGGGGTTCGGCACCGGGGAGCTGTTTTTT
CDR3 protein: CASSQTTGFGTGELFF

J gene: TRBJ2-7
D gene: .
clone size: .
V gene: TRBV18
CDR3 DNA: TGTGCCAGCTCACCACCCTATAAACGGAGCTCCTACGAGCAGTACTTC
CDR3 protein: CASSPPYKRSSYEQYF

J gene: TRBJ2-1
D gene: TRBD2
clone size: .
V gene: TRBV5-1
CDR3 DNA: TGCGCCAGCGGCGGTGGTAGCGGGAGGGCAAATGAGCAGTTCTTC
CDR3 protein: CASGGGSGRANEQFF

J gene: TRBJ1-4
D gene: .
clone size: few
V gene: TRBV30
CDR3 DNA: TGTGCCTGGAGTGCCGGGACCGCAAATGAAAAACTGTTTTTT
CDR3 protein: CAWSAGTANEKLFF

J gene: TRBJ1-4
D gene: .
clone size: .
V gene: TRBV19
CDR3 DNA: TGTGCCAGTAGTCCCCACAGAACGGAACTGTTTTTT
CDR3 protein: CASSPHRTELFF

J gene: TRBJ2-1
D gene: TRBD2
clone size: .
V gene: TRBV4-2
CDR3 DNA: TGTGCCAGCAGCCAATTCAGGACTAGCGGCTACAATGAGCAGTTCTTC
CDR3 protein: CASSQFRTSGYNEQFF

J gene: TRBJ2-1
D gene: TRBD1
clone size: once
V gene: TRBV19
CDR3 DNA: TGTGCCAGTATTCCGACAGGGGAAAGGAGCAATGAGCAGTTCTTC
CDR3 protein: CASIPTGERSNEQFF

J gene: TRBJ2-3
D gene: TRBD2
clone size: .
V gene: TRBV5-1
CDR3 DNA: TGCGCCAGCAGCTTTCTAGCGGGAGCCACAGATACGCAGTATTTT
CDR3 protein: CASSFLAGATDTQYF

J gene: TRBJ1-1
D gene: .
clone size: .
V gene: TRBV21-1
CDR3 DNA: TGTGCCAGCAGCAAAAAAGGTGATAACACTGAAGCTTTCTTT
CDR3 protein: CASSKKGDNTEAFF

J gene: TRBJ2-3
D gene: .
clone size: .
V gene: TRBV19
CDR3 DNA: TGTGCCAGTAGTATGCGACTACGCACAGATACGCAGTATTTT
CDR3 protein: CASSMRLRTDTQYF

J gene: TRBJ1-2
D gene: .
clone size: .
V gene: TRBV18
CDR3 DNA: TGTGCCAGCTCACCTAACCCGAGGGGGGCTAACTATGGCTACACCTTC
CDR3 protein: CASSPNPRGANYGYTF

J gene: TRBJ1-4
D gene: TRBD1
clone size: .
V gene: TRBV7-6
CDR3 DNA: TGTGCCAGCAGCTTAGAGACAGGGGAGAATGAAAAACTGTTTTTT
CDR3 protein: CASSLETGENEKLFF

J gene: TRBJ1-5
D gene: .
clone size: .
V gene: TRBV11-2
CDR3 DNA: TGTGCCAGCAGTCAAACCGGGGGGGGCCTGGAGCCCCAGCATTTT
CDR3 protein: CASSQTGGGLEPQHF

J gene: TRBJ2-7
D gene: .
clone size: .
V gene: TRBV28
CDR3 DNA: TGTGCCAGCTGGCGGGGTAGCAACGAGCAGTACTTC
CDR3 protein: CASWRGSNEQYF

J gene: TRBJ2-3
D gene: .
clone size: once
V gene: TRBV6-9
CDR3 DNA: TGTGCCAGCAGTTACGAGGGGGTGAGCACAGATACGCAGTATTTT
CDR3 protein: CASSYEGVSTDTQYF

J gene: TRBJ2-3
D gene: TRBD2
clone size: .
V gene: TRBV6-4
CDR3 DNA: TGTGCCAGCAGTGAACTAGCGGGAGGGCCGGGTACGCAGTATTTT
CDR3 protein: CASSELAGGPGTQYF

J gene: TRBJ2-3
D gene: .
clone size: .
V gene: TRBV21-1
CDR3 DNA: TGTGCCAGCAGCTTACAAAAACCGGGGCGCGACGGGCTATTAGATACGCAGTATTTT
CDR3 protein: CASSLQKPGRDGLLDTQYF

J gene: TRBJ2-7
D gene: .
clone size: once
V gene: TRBV6-5
CDR3 DNA: TGTGCCAGCAGCTATGACAGACAACCCTACGAGCAGTACTTC
CDR3 protein: CASSYDRQPYEQYF

J gene: TRBJ2-7
D gene: TRBD2
clone size: .
V gene: TRBV29-1
CDR3 DNA: TGCAGCGTGTGGACTAGCGGGAGAAACTCCTACGAGCAGTACTTC
CDR3 protein: CSVWTSGRNSYEQYF

J gene: TRBJ2-7
D gene: TRBD1
clone size: .
V gene: TRBV7-3
CDR3 DNA: TGTGCCAGCAGCCTTGCACAGGGGGCAAAGGACGAGCAGTACTTC
CDR3 protein: CASSLAQGAKDEQYF

J gene: TRBJ1-2
D gene: .
clone size: .
V gene: TRBV7-2
CDR3 DNA: TGTGCCAGCAGCTCTATCCTCGGTACCCTCTATGGCTACACCTTC
CDR3 protein: CASSSILGTLYGYTF

J gene: TRBJ1-2
D gene: .
clone size: .
V gene: TRBV11-2
CDR3 DNA: TGTGCCAGCAGCCCGGCCGGTGGAGGATACGTCTATGGCTACACCTTC
CDR3 protein: CASSPAGGGYVYGYTF

J gene: TRBJ1-5
D gene: .
clone size: once
V gene: TRBV28
CDR3 DNA: TGTGCCAGCAGTCCAACCCGACAGCACGGGAGTCAGCCCCAGCATTTT
CDR3 protein: CASSPTRQHGSQPQHF

J gene: TRBJ2-7
D gene: .
clone size: .
V gene: TRBV5-1
CDR3 DNA: TGCGCCAGCAGCCCCGGCGGAGCGGAACTCTACGAGCAGTACTTC
CDR3 protein: CASSPGGAELYEQYF

J gene: TRBJ1-1
D gene: TRBD1
clone size: .
V gene: TRBV6-1
CDR3 DNA: TGTGCCAGCAGTGAACCTGGGGACAGGGTGGTGTGGGCTTTCTTT
CDR3 protein: CASSEPGDRVVWAFF

J gene: TRBJ2-7
D gene: .
clone size: .
V gene: TRBV19
CDR3 DNA: TGTGCCAGTAGTAACACCTACGAGCAGTACTTC
CDR3 protein: CASSNTYEQYF

J gene: TRBJ2-1
D gene: TRBD2
clone size: .
V gene: TRBV11-3
CDR3 DNA: TGTGCCAGCAGCTTAGGACTAGCGGGAGGGTTCAGGAATGAGCAGTTCTTC
CDR3 protein: CASSLGLAGGFRNEQFF

J gene: TRBJ2-3
D gene: .
clone size: .
V gene: TRBV19
CDR3 DNA: TGTGCCAGTAGTATAGATCGGTGGAGGGGTTCCACAGATACGCAGTATTTT
CDR3 protein: CASSIDRWRGSTDTQYF

J gene: TRBJ2-2
D gene: TRBD2
clone size: .
V gene: TRBV19
CDR3 DNA: TGTGCCAGTAAGCTTCGGCTAGCGGGAGGAACCGGGGAGCTGTTTTTT
CDR3 protein: CASKLRLAGGTGELFF

J gene: TRBJ2-7
D gene: .
clone size: .
V gene: TRBV2
CDR3 DNA: TGTGCCAGCAGTGAAGAACGGTACGAGCAGTACTTC
CDR3 protein: CASSEERYEQYF

J gene: TRBJ2-1
D gene: .
clone size: once
V gene: TRBV19
CDR3 DNA: TGTGCCAGTGCCTACGGACAGTACAATGAGCAGTTCTTC
CDR3 protein: CASAYGQYNEQFF

J gene: TRBJ2-7
D gene: TRBD1
clone size: .
V gene: TRBV7-7
CDR3 DNA: TGTGCCAGCAGCTTGGACAGGGGTTACGAGCAGTACTTC
CDR3 protein: CASSLDRGYEQYF

J gene: TRBJ2-3
D gene: .
clone size: medium-sized
V gene: TRBV29-1
CDR3 DNA: TGCAGCGTTGGTTCAGACCTACGAGGAGGTACGCAGTATTTT
CDR3 protein: CSVGSDLRGGTQYF

J gene: TRBJ2-2
D gene: .
clone size: .
V gene: TRBV27
CDR3 DNA: TGTGCCAGCAGTTTATCTGGGCAGATTTACACCGGGGAGCTGTTTTTT
CDR3 protein: CASSLSGQIYTGELFF

J gene: TRBJ2-1
D gene: TRBD2
clone size: once
V gene: TRBV7-3
CDR3 DNA: TGTGCCAGCAGCTTAAGCGGGAGTTTTAACAATGAGCAGTTCTTC
CDR3 protein: CASSLSGSFNNEQFF

J gene: TRBJ1-1
D gene: TRBD1
clone size: .
V gene: TRBV7-8
CDR3 DNA: TGTGCCAGCAGCCCCGGACAGGGAGTCACTGAAGCTTTCTTT
CDR3 protein: CASSPGQGVTEAFF

J gene: TRBJ2-1
D gene: .
clone size: .
V gene: TRBV11-2
CDR3 DNA: TGTGCCAGCAGCTTAGGCCGAGCCCTGAGCTCCTACAATGAGCAGTTCTTC
CDR3 protein: CASSLGRALSSYNEQFF

J gene: TRBJ2-1
D gene: TRBD2
clone size: .
V gene: TRBV6-1
CDR3 DNA: TGTGCCAGCAGTGAAGACGGGGGGGCAGGGGCGACGGATGAGCAGTTCTTC
CDR3 protein: CASSEDGGAGATDEQFF

J gene: TRBJ2-1
D gene: TRBD2
clone size: .
V gene: TRBV7-9
CDR3 DNA: TGTGCCAGCAGCCTACTAGCGGGGGGCGTCAATGAGCAGTTCTTC
CDR3 protein: CASSLLAGGVNEQFF

J gene: TRBJ2-4
D gene: TRBD1
clone size: .
V gene: TRBV28
CDR3 DNA: TGTGCCAGCAGTTTGGCAGGGACAGGGGGCAAAAACATTCAGTACTTC
CDR3 protein: CASSLAGTGGKNIQYF

J gene: TRBJ2-5
D gene: .
clone size: .
V gene: TRBV9
CDR3 DNA: TGTGCCAGCAGCGCTAAAGGACTACGTAGGGAGACCCAGTACTTC
CDR3 protein: CASSAKGLRRETQYF

J gene: TRBJ2-7
D gene: .
clone size: few
V gene: TRBV7-6
CDR3 DNA: TGTGCCAGCAGCTTAGGGTCCTTTGGGGGTGATGCCTACGAGCAGTACTTC
CDR3 protein: CASSLGSFGGDAYEQYF

J gene: TRBJ2-3
D gene: .
clone size: once
V gene: TRBV7-9
CDR3 DNA: TGTGCCAGCAGCTTAGTGACTCGCGGTACGCAGTATTTT
CDR3 protein: CASSLVTRGTQYF

J gene: TRBJ2-1
D gene: .
clone size: .
V gene: TRBV6-5
CDR3 DNA: TGTGCCAGCAGTTATGAACAGAAAGCGTTCTTC
CDR3 protein: CASSYEQKAFF

J gene: TRBJ1-1
D gene: .
clone size: .
V gene: TRBV7-9
CDR3 DNA: TGTGCCAGCAGCTTAGTGAGGCTCACTGAAGCTTTCTTT
CDR3 protein: CASSLVRLTEAFF

J gene: TRBJ2-1
D gene: .
clone size: once
V gene: TRBV19
CDR3 DNA: TGTGCCAGTAACAAGGGGGGGGTAGGGGACAATGAGCAGTTCTTC
CDR3 protein: CASNKGGVGDNEQFF

J gene: TRBJ1-5
D gene: TRBD1
clone size: .
V gene: TRBV28
CDR3 DNA: TGTGCCAGCAGTTCTCCGGGACAGGGTAGCGGGGAGCCCCAGCATTTT
CDR3 protein: CASSSPGQGSGEPQHF

J gene: TRBJ1-4
D gene: .
clone size: .
V gene: TRBV28
CDR3 DNA: TGTGCCAGCAGTTTAGGAACCGCCGTCCCTAATGAAAAACTGTTTTTT
CDR3 protein: CASSLGTAVPNEKLFF

J gene: TRBJ2-7
D gene: TRBD2
clone size: large
V gene: TRBV10-3
CDR3 DNA: TGTGCCATCAGTGAGGCCCGGACTAGCGCTCGGGAGCAGTACTTC
CDR3 protein: CAISEARTSAREQYF

J gene: TRBJ1-1
D gene: .
clone size: once
V gene: TRBV6-5
CDR3 DNA: TGTGCCAGCAGTCTCAACAGGGAACAGAACACTGAAGCTTTCTTT
CDR3 protein: CASSLNREQNTEAFF

J gene: TRBJ1-4
D gene: .
clone size: .
V gene: TRBV18
CDR3 DNA: TGTGCCAGCTCACCAGAGGGCAGGGAAGGTGAAAAACTGTTTTTT
CDR3 protein: CASSPEGREGEKLFF

J gene: TRBJ1-1
D gene: TRBD1
clone size: few
V gene: TRBV27
CDR3 DNA: TGTGCCAGCAGTCCAACCGGGACAGGGGAGGGAGCTTTCTTT
CDR3 protein: CASSPTGTGEGAFF